The subject of this entry is one TCR beta chain. Its target antigen remains unknown. Per-base qualities were not stored, and no clone one base away is much larger. This sample stems from a study of cytomegalovirus exposure and HLA in healthy donors (dated 2017 in TCRdb). In terms of the full investigation: According to a later analysis, the approximately 120 validation repertoires were produced on the same platform as the 600 to 850 repertoires of the first cohort. The aim of the study was to test whether cataloging public T cell receptors could identify signatures of past pathogen exposure. A separate validation cohort of some 130 different subjects was used in addition to the approximately 640-subject first cohort. To predict cytomegalovirus infection status, the study combined high-throughput TCR immunosequencing, statistical association of individual TCRs with disease status, and machine learning. Summary of the overall study and its limitations: Subsequent analysis determined that TCRs grouped into clusters in the first cohort also showed a tendency toward co-occurrence across the approximately 120 validation repertoires, and about 93% of cluster scores exceeded 0. The validation cohort had no HLA typing available for a later analysis, so co-occurrence within that cohort was assessed over all 130 or so repertoires. The authors suggested that the approach could potentially be generalized to other disease states and immunological phenotypes. In both the original and validation cohorts, the classifier was reported to diagnose cytomegalovirus status with high specificity and sensitivity. Across donors, most TCR sequences were observed very rarely, whereas some public TCRs were present in many individuals. In vitro tests confirmed that a few of the cytomegalovirus-associated TCR beta chains recognize cytomegalovirus antigens. A total of 150 or so TCR beta chains were listed by the study as associated with cytomegalovirus.

Library preparation used the immunoSEQ multiplex PCR assay. The authors' pipeline ran thus. A statistical classification framework was developed to diagnose cytomegalovirus status using the catalog of TCR beta chain sequences. This is the immuneACCESS table as TCRdb keeps it, with only in-frame sequences that have V and J called. A part of the clones is gone; compared with another copy, unresolved V genes explain less than half, and the rest is unexplained. That table furnishes V, J and clone size, whereas the DNA furnished D and trimming. This sample gives about 130,000 clones in total; about 88% of them show up just once. The ten largest clones represent roughly 1.4% of the sample. The donors belonged to the validation cohort of about 130 subjects, which was separate from the approximately 700-subject first cohort. Trimmed from V: 6 bases; trimmed from J: 4 bases; junction bases lacking a gene match: 13. The germline V gene gives CDR1 as MDHEN and CDR2 as SYDVKM. The CDR3 has 18 amino acids, counting the end cysteine and phenylalanine. Of the read, only the CDR3 DNA is kept; its 54 bases are in frame from base 1.

The sequencing sample was made of PBMCs. The chain joins TRBV28 to TRBJ1-3; 12 bases in between match TRBD1. This sequence was found in a man aged 30 to 45 in good health and CMV-seronegative. The CDR3 sequence is CASRSPPGQGARGNTIYF. Here is the DNA: TGTGCCAGCAGATCCCCGCCGGGACAGGGGGCGCGGGGAAACACCATATATTTT.